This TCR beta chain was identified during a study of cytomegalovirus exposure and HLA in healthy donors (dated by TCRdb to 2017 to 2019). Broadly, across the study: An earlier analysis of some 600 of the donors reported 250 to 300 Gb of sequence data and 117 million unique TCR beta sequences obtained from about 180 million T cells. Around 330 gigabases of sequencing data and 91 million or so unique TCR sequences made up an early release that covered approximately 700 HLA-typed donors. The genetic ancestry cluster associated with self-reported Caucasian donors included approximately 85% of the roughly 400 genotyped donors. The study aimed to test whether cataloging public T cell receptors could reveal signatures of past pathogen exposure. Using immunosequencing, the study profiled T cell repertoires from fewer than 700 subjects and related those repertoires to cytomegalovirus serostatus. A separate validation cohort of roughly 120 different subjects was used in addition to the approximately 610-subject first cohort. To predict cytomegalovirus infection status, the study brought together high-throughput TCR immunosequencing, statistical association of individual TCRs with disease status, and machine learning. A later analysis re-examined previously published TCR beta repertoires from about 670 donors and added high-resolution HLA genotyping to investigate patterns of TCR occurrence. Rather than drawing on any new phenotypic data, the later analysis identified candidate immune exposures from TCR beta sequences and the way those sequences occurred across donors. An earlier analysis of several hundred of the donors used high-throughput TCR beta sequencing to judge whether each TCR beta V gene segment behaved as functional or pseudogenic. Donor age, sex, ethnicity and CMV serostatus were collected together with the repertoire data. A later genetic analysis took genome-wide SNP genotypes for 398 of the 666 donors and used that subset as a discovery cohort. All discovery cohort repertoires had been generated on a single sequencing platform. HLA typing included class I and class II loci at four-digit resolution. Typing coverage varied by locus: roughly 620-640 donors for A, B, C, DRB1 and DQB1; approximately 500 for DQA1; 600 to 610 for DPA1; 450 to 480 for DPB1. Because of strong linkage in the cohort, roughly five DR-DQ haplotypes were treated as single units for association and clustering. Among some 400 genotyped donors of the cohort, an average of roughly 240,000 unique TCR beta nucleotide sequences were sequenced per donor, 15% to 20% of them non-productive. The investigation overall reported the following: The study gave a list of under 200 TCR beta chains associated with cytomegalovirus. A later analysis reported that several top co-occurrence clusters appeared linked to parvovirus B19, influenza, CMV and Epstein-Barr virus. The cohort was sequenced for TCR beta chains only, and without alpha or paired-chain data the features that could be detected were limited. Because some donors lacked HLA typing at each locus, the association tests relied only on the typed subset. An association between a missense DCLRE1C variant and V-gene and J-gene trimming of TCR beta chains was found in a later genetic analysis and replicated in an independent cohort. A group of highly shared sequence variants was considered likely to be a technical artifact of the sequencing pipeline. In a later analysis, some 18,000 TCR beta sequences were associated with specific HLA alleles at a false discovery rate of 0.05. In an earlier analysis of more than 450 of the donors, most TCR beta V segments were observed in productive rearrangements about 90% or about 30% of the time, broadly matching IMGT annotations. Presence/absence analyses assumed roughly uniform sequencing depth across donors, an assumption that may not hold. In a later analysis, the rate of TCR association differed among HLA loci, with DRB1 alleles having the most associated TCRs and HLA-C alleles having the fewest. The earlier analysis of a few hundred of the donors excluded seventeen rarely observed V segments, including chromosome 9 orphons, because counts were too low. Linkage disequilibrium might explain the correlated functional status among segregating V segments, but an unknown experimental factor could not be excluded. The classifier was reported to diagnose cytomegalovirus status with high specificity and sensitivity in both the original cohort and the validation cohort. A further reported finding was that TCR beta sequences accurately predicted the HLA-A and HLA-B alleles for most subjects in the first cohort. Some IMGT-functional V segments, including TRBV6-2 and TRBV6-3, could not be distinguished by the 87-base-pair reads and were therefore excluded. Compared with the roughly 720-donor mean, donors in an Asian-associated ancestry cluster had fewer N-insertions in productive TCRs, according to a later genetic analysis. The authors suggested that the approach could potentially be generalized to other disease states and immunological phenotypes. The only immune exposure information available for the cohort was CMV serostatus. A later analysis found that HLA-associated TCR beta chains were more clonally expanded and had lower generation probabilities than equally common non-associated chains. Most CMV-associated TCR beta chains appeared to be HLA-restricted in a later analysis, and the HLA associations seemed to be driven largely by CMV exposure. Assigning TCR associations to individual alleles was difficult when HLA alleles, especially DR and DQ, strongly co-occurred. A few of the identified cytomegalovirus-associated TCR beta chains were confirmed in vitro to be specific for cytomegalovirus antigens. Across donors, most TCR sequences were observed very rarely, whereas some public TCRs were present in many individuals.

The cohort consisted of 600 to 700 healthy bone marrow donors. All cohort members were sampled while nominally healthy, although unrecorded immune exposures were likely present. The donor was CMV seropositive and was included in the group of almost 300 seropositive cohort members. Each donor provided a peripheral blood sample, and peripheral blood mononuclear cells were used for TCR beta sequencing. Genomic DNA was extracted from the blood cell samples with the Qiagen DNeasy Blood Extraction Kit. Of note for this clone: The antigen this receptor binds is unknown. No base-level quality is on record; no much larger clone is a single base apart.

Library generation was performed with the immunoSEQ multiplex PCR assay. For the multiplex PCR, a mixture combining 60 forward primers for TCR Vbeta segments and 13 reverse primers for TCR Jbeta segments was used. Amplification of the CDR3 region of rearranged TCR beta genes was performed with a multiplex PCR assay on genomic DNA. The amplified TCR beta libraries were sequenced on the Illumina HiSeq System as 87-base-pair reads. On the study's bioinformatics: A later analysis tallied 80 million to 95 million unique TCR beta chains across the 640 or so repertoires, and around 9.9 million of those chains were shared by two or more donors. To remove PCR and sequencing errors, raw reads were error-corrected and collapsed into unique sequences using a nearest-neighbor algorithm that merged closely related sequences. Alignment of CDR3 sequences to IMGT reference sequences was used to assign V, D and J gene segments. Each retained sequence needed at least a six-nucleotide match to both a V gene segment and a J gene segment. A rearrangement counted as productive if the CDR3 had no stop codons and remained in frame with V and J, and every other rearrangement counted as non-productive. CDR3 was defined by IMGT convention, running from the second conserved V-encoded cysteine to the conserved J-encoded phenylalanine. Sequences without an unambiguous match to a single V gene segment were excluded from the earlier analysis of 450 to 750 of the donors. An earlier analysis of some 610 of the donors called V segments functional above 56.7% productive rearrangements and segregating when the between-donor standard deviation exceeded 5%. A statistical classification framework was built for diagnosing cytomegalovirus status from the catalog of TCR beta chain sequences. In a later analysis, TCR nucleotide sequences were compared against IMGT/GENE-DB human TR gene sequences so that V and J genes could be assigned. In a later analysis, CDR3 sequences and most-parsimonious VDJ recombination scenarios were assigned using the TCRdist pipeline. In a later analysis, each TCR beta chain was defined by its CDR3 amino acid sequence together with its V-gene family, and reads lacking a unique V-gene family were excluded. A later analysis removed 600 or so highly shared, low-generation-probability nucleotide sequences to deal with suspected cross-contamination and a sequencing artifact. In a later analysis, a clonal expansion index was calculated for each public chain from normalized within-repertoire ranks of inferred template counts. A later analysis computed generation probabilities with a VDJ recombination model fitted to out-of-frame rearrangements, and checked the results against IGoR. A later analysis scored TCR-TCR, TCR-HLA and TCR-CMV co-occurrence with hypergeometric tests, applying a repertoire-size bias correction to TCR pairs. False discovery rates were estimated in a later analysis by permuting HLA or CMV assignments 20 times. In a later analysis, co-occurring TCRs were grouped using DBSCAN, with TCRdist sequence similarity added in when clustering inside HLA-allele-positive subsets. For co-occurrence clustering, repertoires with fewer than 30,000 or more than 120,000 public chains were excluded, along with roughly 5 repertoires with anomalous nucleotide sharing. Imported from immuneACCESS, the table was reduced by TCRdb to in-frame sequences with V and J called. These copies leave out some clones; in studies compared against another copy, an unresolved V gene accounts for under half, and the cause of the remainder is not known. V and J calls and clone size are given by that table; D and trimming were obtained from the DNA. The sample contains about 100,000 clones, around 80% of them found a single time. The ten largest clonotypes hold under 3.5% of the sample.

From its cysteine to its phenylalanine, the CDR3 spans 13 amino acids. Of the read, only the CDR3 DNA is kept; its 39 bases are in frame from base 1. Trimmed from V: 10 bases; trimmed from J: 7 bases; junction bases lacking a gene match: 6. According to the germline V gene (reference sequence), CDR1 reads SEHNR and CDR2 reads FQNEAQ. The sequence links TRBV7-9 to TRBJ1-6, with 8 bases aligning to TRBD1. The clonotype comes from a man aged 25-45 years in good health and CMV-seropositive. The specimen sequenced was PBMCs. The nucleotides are TGTGCCACGACCGGGACAGGCAATTCACCCCTCCACTTT. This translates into CATTGTGNSPLHF.